This is a list of T cell receptor beta chains from one sample in a study of OX40 agonist ivuxolimab in advanced cancers. Here immunoSEQ multiplex PCR was the method, and the copy in TCRdb shows in-frame clones only, minus some. In the table there are about 20,000 clones, roughly nine tenths of which are singletons. Sequenced here: CD4+ or CD8+ T cells sorted from blood, sampled in a trial of the OX40 agonist ivuxolimab. The source of these receptors is an adult with an advanced solid tumor such as melanoma, head and neck, liver or kidney cancer. Each CDR3 is given with its conserved first and last residue. The D gene is left open where the match is weak. The listing skips clone size in some rows; elsewhere it reads once, few, many or a size class.

size: .; V: TRBV5-1; D: TRBD2; J: TRBJ2-5; CDR3: CASSLAPGLAEGETQYF; DNA: TGCGCCAGCAGCTTGGCACCGGGACTAGCAGAGGGAGAGACCCAGTACTTC
size: .; V: TRBV6-5; D: .; J: TRBJ1-4; CDR3: CASSYTEGGANEKLFF; DNA: TGTGCCAGCAGTTACACGGAGGGGGGGGCTAATGAAAAACTGTTTTTT
size: .; V: TRBV29-1; D: .; J: TRBJ1-3; CDR3: CSVQSPSSGNTIYF; DNA: TGCAGCGTACAGAGTCCGAGCTCTGGAAACACCATATATTTT
size: .; V: TRBV5-5; D: .; J: TRBJ2-5; CDR3: CASSLFSDETQYF; DNA: TGTGCCAGCAGCTTATTCTCGGACGAGACCCAGTACTTC
size: .; V: TRBV27; D: .; J: TRBJ2-7; CDR3: CASSLKPTNYEQYF; DNA: TGTGCCAGCAGTTTAAAACCTACTAATTACGAGCAGTACTTC
size: .; V: TRBV4-1; D: TRBD2; J: TRBJ2-2; CDR3: CASSQWGTSGRAFTGELFF; DNA: TGCGCCAGCAGCCAATGGGGGACTAGCGGGAGGGCCTTCACCGGGGAGCTGTTTTTT
size: few; V: TRBV7-6; D: TRBD2; J: TRBJ2-3; CDR3: CASTGSGGGRGDTQYF; DNA: TGTGCCAGCACAGGGAGCGGGGGAGGCCGGGGAGATACGCAGTATTTT
size: .; V: TRBV29-1; D: .; J: TRBJ1-5; CDR3: CSVGGGGNQPQHF; DNA: TGCAGCGTTGGGGGTGGCGGCAATCAGCCCCAGCATTTT
size: .; V: TRBV7-6; D: .; J: TRBJ2-3; CDR3: CASSLAQQGGIFTQYF; DNA: TGTGCCAGCAGCTTAGCGCAGCAGGGGGGGATCTTTACGCAGTATTTT
size: .; V: TRBV6-5; D: .; J: TRBJ1-5; CDR3: CASLTGKPSNQPQHF; DNA: TGTGCCAGCCTCACAGGGAAGCCTAGCAATCAGCCCCAGCATTTT
size: .; V: TRBV4-3; D: TRBD1; J: TRBJ1-4; CDR3: CATTNPARGPEKLFF; DNA: TGCGCCACCACTAACCCAGCCAGGGGGCCTGAAAAACTGTTTTTT
size: .; V: TRBV27; D: .; J: TRBJ2-7; CDR3: CASSSPGAYEQYF; DNA: TGTGCCAGCAGTTCCCCTGGGGCCTACGAGCAGTACTTC
size: .; V: TRBV6-5; D: .; J: TRBJ1-1; CDR3: CASSYKQGLTEAFF; DNA: TGTGCCAGCAGTTACAAACAGGGACTCACTGAAGCTTTCTTT
size: once; V: TRBV2; D: .; J: TRBJ1-2; CDR3: CASSEEHYGYTF; DNA: TGTGCCAGCAGCGAGGAGCACTATGGCTACACCTTC
size: .; V: TRBV11-1; D: TRBD2; J: TRBJ2-2; CDR3: CASSSGGLAGYTGELFF; DNA: TGTGCCAGCAGCTCTGGGGGACTAGCGGGATATACCGGGGAGCTGTTTTTT
size: .; V: TRBV4-3; D: TRBD1; J: TRBJ2-4; CDR3: CASSRTFTGGGNIQYF; DNA: TGCGCCAGCAGCCGAACCTTTACAGGGGGCGGAAACATTCAGTACTTC
size: few; V: TRBV7-9; D: .; J: TRBJ2-7; CDR3: CATVYGSHEQYF; DNA: TGTGCCACCGTTTACGGCAGCCACGAGCAGTACTTC
size: .; V: TRBV9; D: .; J: TRBJ2-3; CDR3: CASSVGPQFTDTQYF; DNA: TGTGCCAGCAGCGTGGGCCCCCAGTTCACAGATACGCAGTATTTT
size: .; V: TRBV5-1; D: .; J: TRBJ1-3; CDR3: CASSLTGYGNTIYF; DNA: TGCGCCAGCAGCTTAACCGGGTACGGAAACACCATATATTTT
size: .; V: TRBV6-1; D: TRBD1; J: TRBJ1-3; CDR3: CASSLQGASGNTIYF; DNA: TGTGCCAGCTCCCTACAGGGGGCTTCGGGAAACACCATATATTTT
size: .; V: TRBV2; D: TRBD1; J: TRBJ2-2; CDR3: CASILPGQGNTGELFF; DNA: TGTGCCAGCATTTTGCCGGGACAGGGGAACACCGGGGAGCTGTTTTTT
size: .; V: TRBV21-1; D: .; J: TRBJ2-1; CDR3: CASSKVGKGVAPLGIDNEQFF; DNA: TGTGCCAGCAGCAAAGTTGGTAAGGGGGTGGCCCCCCTAGGCATAGACAATGAGCAGTTCTTC
size: .; V: TRBV6-5; D: TRBD2; J: TRBJ2-3; CDR3: CASSGGAVDTQYF; DNA: TGTGCCAGCAGCGGGGGGGCCGTAGATACGCAGTATTTT
size: .; V: TRBV4-3; D: TRBD1; J: TRBJ2-5; CDR3: CASSQGTGVETQYF; DNA: TGCGCCAGCAGCCAGGGGACAGGGGTGGAGACCCAGTACTTC